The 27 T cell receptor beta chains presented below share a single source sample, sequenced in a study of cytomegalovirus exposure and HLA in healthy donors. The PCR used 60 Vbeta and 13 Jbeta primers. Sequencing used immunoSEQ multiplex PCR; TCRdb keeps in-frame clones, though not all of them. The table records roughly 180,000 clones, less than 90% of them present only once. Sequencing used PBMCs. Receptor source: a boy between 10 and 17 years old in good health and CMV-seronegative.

In nucleotides, the CDR3 is TGTGCCAGCAGTCCCGGGACAGGGACTAACTATGGCTACACCTTC. This gives the protein CASSPGTGTNYGYTF. The chain employs TRBV27 and TRBJ1-2, with 9 bases matching TRBD1. The CDR3 sequence is 15 residues long. Germline-derived CDR1 and CDR2 are MNHEY and SMNVEV (reference sequence). V gave up 5 bases and J gave up 0 bases; unmatched junction bases: 4.

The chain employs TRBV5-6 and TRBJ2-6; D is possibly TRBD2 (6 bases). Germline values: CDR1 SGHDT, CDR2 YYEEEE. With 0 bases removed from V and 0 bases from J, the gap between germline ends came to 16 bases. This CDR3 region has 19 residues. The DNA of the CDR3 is TGTGCCAGCAGCTTGGTGGAGGACTACGCTTCCTCTGGGGCCAACGTCCTGACTTTC. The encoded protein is CASSLVEDYASSGANVLTF.

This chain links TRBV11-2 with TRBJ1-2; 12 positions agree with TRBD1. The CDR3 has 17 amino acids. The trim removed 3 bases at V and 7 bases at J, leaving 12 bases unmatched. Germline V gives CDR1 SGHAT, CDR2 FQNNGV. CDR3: CASSFTGQGAKNPGYTF. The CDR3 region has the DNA TGTGCCAGCAGCTTCACGGGACAGGGGGCGAAGAATCCTGGCTACACCTTC. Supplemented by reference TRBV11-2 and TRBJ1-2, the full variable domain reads EAGVAQSPRYKIIEKRQSVAFWCNPISGHATLYWYQQILGQGPKLLIQFQNNGVVDDSQLPKDRFSAERLKGVDSTLKIQPAKLEDSAVYLCASSFTGQGAKNPGYTFGSGTRLTVV.

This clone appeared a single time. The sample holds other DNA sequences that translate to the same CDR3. CDR3 region: CASSYGESYEQYF. CDR3 bases: TGTGCCAGCAGTTATGGGGAGTCCTACGAGCAGTACTTC. The V and J genes are TRBV6-5 and TRBJ2-7; maybe TRBD2 (5 bases). Trimming pared 3 bases from V and 1 base from J, leaving 7 bases between. Per germline, CDR1 MNHEY and CDR2 SVGAGI. The CDR3 sequence is 13 residues long.

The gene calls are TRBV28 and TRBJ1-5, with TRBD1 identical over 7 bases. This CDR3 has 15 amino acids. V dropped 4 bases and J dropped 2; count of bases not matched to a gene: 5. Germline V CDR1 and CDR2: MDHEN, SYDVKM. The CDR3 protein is CASSYTGVGNQPQHF. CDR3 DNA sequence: TGTGCCAGCAGTTACACAGGGGTGGGCAATCAGCCCCAGCATTTT.

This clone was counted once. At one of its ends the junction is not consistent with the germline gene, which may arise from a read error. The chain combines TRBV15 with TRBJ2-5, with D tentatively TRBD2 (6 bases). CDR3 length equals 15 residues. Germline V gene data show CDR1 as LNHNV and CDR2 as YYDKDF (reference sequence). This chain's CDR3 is CATSRSNSGQENQYF. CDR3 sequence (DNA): TGTGCCACCAGCAGATCGAATAGCGGACAAGAGAACCAGTACTTC.

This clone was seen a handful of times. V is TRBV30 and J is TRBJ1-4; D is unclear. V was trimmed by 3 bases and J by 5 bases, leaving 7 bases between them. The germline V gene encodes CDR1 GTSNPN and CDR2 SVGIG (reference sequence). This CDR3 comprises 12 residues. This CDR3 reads CAWRHGNEKLFF. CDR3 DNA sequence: TGTGCCTGGAGGCACGGGAATGAAAAACTGTTTTTT.

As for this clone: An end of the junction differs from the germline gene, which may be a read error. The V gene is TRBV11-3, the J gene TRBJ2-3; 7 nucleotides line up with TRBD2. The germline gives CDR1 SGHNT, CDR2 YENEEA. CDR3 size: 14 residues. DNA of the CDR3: TGTGCCAGCAGCTTAGGCGGGAGCACCGATACGCAGTATTTT. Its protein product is CASSLGGSTDTQYF.

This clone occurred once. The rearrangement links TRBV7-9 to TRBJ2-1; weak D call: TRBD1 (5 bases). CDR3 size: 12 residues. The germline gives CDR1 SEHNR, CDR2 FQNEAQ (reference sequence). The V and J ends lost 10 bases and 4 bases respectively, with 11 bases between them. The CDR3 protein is CATLGAYNEQFF. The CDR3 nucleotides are TGTGCCACCCTAGGGGCGTACAATGAGCAGTTCTTC. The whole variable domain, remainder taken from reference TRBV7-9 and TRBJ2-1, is DTGVSQNPRHKITKRGQNVTFRCDPISEHNRLYWYRQTLGQGPEFLTYFQNEAQLEKSRLLSDRFSAERPKGSFSTLEIQRTEQGDSAMYLCATLGAYNEQFFGPGTRLTVL.

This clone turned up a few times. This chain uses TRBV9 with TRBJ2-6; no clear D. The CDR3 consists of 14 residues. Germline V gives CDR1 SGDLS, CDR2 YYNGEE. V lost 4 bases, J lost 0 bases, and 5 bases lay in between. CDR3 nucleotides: TGTGCCAGCAGCCCAGACTCTGGGGCCAACGTCCTGACTTTC. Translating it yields CASSPDSGANVLTF. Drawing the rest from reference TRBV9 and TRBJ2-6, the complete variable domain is DSGVTQTPKHLITATGQRVTLRCSPRSGDLSVYWYQQSLDQGLQFLIQYYNGEERAKGNILERFSAQQFPDLHSELNLSSLELGDSALYFCASSPDSGANVLTFGAGSRLTVL.

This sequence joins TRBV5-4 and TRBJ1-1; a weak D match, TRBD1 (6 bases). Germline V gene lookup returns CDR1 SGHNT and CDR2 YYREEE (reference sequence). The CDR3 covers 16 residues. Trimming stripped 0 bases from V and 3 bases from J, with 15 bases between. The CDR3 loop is CASSLAMRGSDTEAFF. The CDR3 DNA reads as TGTGCCAGCAGCTTGGCAATGAGGGGGTCGGACACTGAAGCTTTCTTT.

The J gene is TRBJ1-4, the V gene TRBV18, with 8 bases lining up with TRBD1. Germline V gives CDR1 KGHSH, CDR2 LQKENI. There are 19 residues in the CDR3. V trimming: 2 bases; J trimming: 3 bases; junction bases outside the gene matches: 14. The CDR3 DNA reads TGTGCCAGCTCACCAATCGCTAGGACAGGGTCGACCGCTAATGAAAAACTGTTTTTT. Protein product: CASSPIARTGSTANEKLFF.

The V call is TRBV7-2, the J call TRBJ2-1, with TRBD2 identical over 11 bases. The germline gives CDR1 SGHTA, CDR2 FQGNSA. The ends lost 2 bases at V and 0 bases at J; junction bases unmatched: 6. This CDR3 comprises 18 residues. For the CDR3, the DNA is TGTGCCAGCAGCTTACGGACTAGCGGGTCTAGCTCCTACAATGAGCAGTTCTTC. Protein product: CASSLRTSGSSSYNEQFF. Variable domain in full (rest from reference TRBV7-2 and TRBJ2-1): GAGVSQSPSNKVTEKGKDVELRCDPISGHTALYWYRQSLGQGLEFLIYFQGNSAPDKSGLPSDRFSAERTGGSVSTLTIQRTQQEDSAVYLCASSLRTSGSSSYNEQFFGPGTRLTVL.

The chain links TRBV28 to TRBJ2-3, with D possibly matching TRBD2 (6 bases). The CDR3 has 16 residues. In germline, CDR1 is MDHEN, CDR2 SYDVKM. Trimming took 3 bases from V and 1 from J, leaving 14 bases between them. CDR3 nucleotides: TGTGCCAGCAGTTTGCCTAGCGTGCCAGGCACAGATACGCAGTATTTT. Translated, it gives CASSLPSVPGTDTQYF.

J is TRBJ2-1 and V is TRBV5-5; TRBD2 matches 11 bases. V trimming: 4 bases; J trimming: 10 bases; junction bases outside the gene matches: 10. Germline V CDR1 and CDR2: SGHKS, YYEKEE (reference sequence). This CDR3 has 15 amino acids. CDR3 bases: TGTGCCAGCAGCCTCGTAGCGGGAGGGCCTTGGGAGCAGTTCTTC. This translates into CASSLVAGGPWEQFF. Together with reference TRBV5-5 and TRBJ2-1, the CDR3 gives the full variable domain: DAGVTQSPTHLIKTRGQQVTLRCSPISGHKSVSWYQQVLGQGPQFIFQYYEKEERGRGNFPDRFSARQFPNYSSELNVNALLLGDSALYLCASSLVAGGPWEQFFGPGTRLTVL.

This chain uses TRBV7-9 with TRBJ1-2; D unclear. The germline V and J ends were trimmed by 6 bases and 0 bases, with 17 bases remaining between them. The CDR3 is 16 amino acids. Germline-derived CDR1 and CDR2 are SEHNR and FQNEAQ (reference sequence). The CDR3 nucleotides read TGTGCCAGCAGACCCACGAGGGCAGAAACTAACTATGGCTACACCTTC. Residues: CASRPTRAETNYGYTF.

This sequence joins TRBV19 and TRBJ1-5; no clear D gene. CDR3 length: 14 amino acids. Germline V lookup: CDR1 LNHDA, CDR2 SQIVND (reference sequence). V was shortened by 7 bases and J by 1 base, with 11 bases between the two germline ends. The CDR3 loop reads CASTPSWSNQPQHF. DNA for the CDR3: TGTGCCAGTACCCCGAGCTGGAGCAATCAGCCCCAGCATTTT.

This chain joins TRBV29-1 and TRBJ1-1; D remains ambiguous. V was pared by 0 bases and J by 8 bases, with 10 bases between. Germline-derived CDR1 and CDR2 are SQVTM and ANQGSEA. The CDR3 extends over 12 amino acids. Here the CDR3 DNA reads TGCAGCGTTGAAGATACCGGTGTGGAAGCTTTCTTT. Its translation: CSVEDTGVEAFF.

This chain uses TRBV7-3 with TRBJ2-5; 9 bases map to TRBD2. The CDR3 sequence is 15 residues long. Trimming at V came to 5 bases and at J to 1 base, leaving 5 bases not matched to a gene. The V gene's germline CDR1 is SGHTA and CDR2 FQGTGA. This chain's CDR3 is CASSPAGGIQETQYF. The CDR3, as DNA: TGTGCCAGCAGCCCAGCGGGGGGAATCCAAGAGACCCAGTACTTC.

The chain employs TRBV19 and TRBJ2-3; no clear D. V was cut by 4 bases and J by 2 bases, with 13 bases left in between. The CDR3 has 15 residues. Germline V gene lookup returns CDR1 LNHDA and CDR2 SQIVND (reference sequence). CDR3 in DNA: TGTGCCAGTAGTAGTAGAGGAAATCCCACAGATACGCAGTATTTT. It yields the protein CASSSRGNPTDTQYF.

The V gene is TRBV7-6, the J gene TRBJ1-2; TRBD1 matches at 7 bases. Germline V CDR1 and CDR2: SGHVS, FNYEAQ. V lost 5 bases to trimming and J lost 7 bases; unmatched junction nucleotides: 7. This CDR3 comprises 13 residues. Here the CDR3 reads CASSPSTGFGYTF. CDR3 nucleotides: TGTGCCAGCAGCCCTTCGACAGGGTTTGGCTACACCTTC.

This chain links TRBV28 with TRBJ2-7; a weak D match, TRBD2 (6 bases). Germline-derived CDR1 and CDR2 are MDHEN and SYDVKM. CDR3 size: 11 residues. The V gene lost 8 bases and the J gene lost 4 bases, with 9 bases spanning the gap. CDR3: CASSLAYEQYF. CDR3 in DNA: TGTGCCAGCTCTCTAGCGTACGAGCAGTACTTC.

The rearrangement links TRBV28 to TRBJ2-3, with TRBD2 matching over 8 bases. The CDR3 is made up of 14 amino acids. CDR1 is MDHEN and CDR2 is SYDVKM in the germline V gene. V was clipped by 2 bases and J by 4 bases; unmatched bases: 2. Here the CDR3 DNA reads TGTGCCAGCAGTTTAGCGGGAGGCGCAGATACGCAGTATTTT. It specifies CASSLAGGADTQYF. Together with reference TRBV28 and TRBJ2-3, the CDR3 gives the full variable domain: DVKVTQSSRYLVKRTGEKVFLECVQDMDHENMFWYRQDPGLGLRLIYFSYDVKMKEKGDIPEGYSVSREKKERFSLILESASTNQTSMYLCASSLAGGADTQYFGPGTRLTVL.

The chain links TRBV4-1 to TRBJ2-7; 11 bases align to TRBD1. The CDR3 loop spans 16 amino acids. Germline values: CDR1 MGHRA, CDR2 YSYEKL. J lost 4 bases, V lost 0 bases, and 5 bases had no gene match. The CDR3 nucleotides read TGCGCCAGCAGCCAAGAATGGGACAGGGGGGGATACGAGCAGTACTTC. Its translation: CASSQEWDRGGYEQYF.

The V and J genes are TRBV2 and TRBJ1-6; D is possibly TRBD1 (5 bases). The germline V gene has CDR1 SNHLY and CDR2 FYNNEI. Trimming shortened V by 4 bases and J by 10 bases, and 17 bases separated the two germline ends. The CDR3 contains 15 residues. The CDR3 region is CASSGVREVGSPLHF. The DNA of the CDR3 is TGTGCCAGCAGTGGGGTCAGGGAGGTCGGATCACCCCTCCACTTT.

The CDR3 DNA reads TGTGCCAGCAGGTCTCTCCGCGGGAGGGCCCCCGAGCAGTACTTC. Residues: CASRSLRGRAPEQYF. The chain has TRBV11-2 and TRBJ2-7; 9 positions match TRBD2. The V and J ends lost 6 bases and 6 bases, in that order; junction bases with no gene match: 12. The V gene's germline CDR1 is SGHAT and CDR2 FQNNGV. The CDR3 sequence is 15 residues long.

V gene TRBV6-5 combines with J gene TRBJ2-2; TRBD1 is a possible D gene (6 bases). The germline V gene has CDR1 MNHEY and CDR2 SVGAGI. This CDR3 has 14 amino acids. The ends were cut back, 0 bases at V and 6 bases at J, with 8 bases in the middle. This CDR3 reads CASSYSEGAGELFF. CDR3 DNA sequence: TGTGCCAGCAGTTACTCCGAGGGGGCCGGGGAGCTGTTTTTT.